A selection of T cell receptor beta chains follows, all from one sample in a study of human T cells and chemical hapten exposure. MiXCR, applied by TCRdb to the RACE reads, yields one record per CDR3 protein. The sample lists around 100,000 distinct CDR3 sequences, approximately 11% occurring once. The input for sequencing was whole blood, taken in connection with sensitization to the hapten diphenylcyclopropenone (DPC). The receptors were gathered from a woman aged 40 to 55 with alopecia areata. Some clones in this sample may be carry-over from other donors' samples. Each CDR3 is given with its conserved first and last residue. A D gene is named only where the DNA matches it firmly. Not all rows give a size; the values are once, few, many and, for expanded clones, a class.

clone size: many; J gene: TRBJ1-1; D gene: TRBD1; CDR3 length: 13; V gene: TRBV5-6; CDR3 protein: CASSTTGYNEAFF; CDR3 DNA: TGTGCCAGCAGCACGACAGGGTATAATGAAGCTTTCTTT
clone size: -; J gene: TRBJ1-5; D gene: TRBD1; CDR3 length: 14; V gene: TRBV19; CDR3 protein: CASSIGTGIQPQHF; CDR3 DNA: TGTGCCAGTAGTATCGGGACAGGGATACAGCCCCAGCATTTT
clone size: -; J gene: TRBJ2-7; D gene: TRBD1; CDR3 length: 17; V gene: TRBV19; CDR3 protein: CASSHGSRTGRTYEQYF; CDR3 DNA: TGTGCCAGTAGCCATGGGTCTCGGACAGGTCGAACCTACGAGCAGTACTTC
clone size: -; J gene: TRBJ2-3; D gene: TRBD2; CDR3 length: 14; V gene: TRBV7-8; CDR3 protein: CASSAGGGADTQYF; CDR3 DNA: TGTGCCAGCAGCGCCGGGGGAGGGGCAGATACGCAGTATTTT
clone size: -; J gene: TRBJ2-5; D gene: -; CDR3 length: 15; V gene: TRBV7-2; CDR3 protein: CASSPPGGRQETQYF; CDR3 DNA: TGTGCCAGCAGCCCACCCGGGGGACGTCAAGAGACCCAGTACTTC
clone size: once; J gene: TRBJ2-4; D gene: -; CDR3 length: 14; V gene: TRBV27; CDR3 protein: CASSLYPRTNIQYF; CDR3 DNA: TGTGCCAGCAGTTTATACCCCAGAACAAACATTCAGTACTTC
clone size: -; J gene: TRBJ2-1; D gene: -; CDR3 length: 14; V gene: TRBV7-2; CDR3 protein: CASSRTTVGGEQFF; CDR3 DNA: TGTGCCAGCAGCCGGACAACGGTCGGGGGAGAGCAGTTCTTC
clone size: few; J gene: TRBJ2-7; D gene: TRBD2; CDR3 length: 18; V gene: TRBV7-9; CDR3 protein: CASSHGVAGPRSSYEQYF; CDR3 DNA: TGTGCCAGCAGCCACGGGGTAGCGGGTCCTAGGAGCTCCTACGAGCAGTACTTC
clone size: few; J gene: TRBJ2-7; D gene: -; CDR3 length: 15; V gene: TRBV25-1; CDR3 protein: CASSNMRGSTYEQYF; CDR3 DNA: TGTGCCAGCTCAAACATGAGGGGGTCGACCTACGAGCAGTACTTC
clone size: few; J gene: TRBJ2-5; D gene: TRBD1; CDR3 length: 14; V gene: TRBV5-6; CDR3 protein: CASSSDRGRETQYF; CDR3 DNA: TGTGCCAGCAGCTCCGACAGGGGGAGAGAGACCCAGTACTTC
clone size: few; J gene: TRBJ2-7; D gene: TRBD2; CDR3 length: 16; V gene: TRBV7-2; CDR3 protein: CASSLSSGGPPYEQYF; CDR3 DNA: TGTGCCAGCAGCTTAAGTAGCGGGGGACCACCCTACGAGCAGTACTTC
clone size: -; J gene: TRBJ2-1; D gene: TRBD2; CDR3 length: 16; V gene: TRBV11-3; CDR3 protein: CASSFTGLAANNEQFF; CDR3 DNA: TGTGCCAGCAGCTTTACCGGACTAGCGGCAAACAATGAGCAGTTCTTC
clone size: many; J gene: TRBJ1-6; D gene: TRBD1; CDR3 length: 13; V gene: TRBV27; CDR3 protein: CASRDRGNSPLHF; CDR3 DNA: TGTGCCAGTCGGGACAGGGGTAATTCACCCCTCCACTTT
clone size: -; J gene: TRBJ2-1; D gene: TRBD1; CDR3 length: 14; V gene: TRBV5-1; CDR3 protein: CASSLGGGLGEQFF; CDR3 DNA: TGCGCCAGCAGCTTGGGAGGGGGCCTGGGTGAGCAGTTCTTC
clone size: many; J gene: TRBJ1-3; D gene: -; CDR3 length: 13; V gene: TRBV7-2; CDR3 protein: CASSLGGQNTIYF; CDR3 DNA: TGTGCCAGCAGCTTAGGAGGCCAAAACACCATATATTTT
clone size: few; J gene: TRBJ2-1; D gene: TRBD2; CDR3 length: 15; V gene: TRBV6-2/TRBV6-3; CDR3 protein: CASTERGNPYNEQFF; CDR3 DNA: TGTGCCAGTACTGAGCGGGGGAATCCTTACAATGAGCAGTTCTTC
clone size: -; J gene: TRBJ2-5; D gene: TRBD1; CDR3 length: 16; V gene: TRBV6-5; CDR3 protein: CASRSLRTGRGETQYF; CDR3 DNA: TGTGCCAGCAGAAGTCTCCGGACAGGGCGAGGCGAGACCCAGTACTTC
clone size: many; J gene: TRBJ1-4; D gene: -; CDR3 length: 16; V gene: TRBV5-4; CDR3 protein: CASSLSGGLNGEKLFF; CDR3 DNA: TGTGCCAGCAGCTTGTCCGGGGGGCTGAACGGTGAAAAACTGTTTTTT
clone size: many; J gene: TRBJ2-3; D gene: TRBD2; CDR3 length: 15; V gene: TRBV19; CDR3 protein: CASSISSGGPDTQYF; CDR3 DNA: TGTGCCAGTAGTATTTCCAGCGGGGGGCCAGATACGCAGTATTTT
clone size: many; J gene: TRBJ1-6; D gene: -; CDR3 length: 12; V gene: TRBV7-2; CDR3 protein: CASRQNVEPLHF; CDR3 DNA: TGTGCCAGCAGACAAAATGTTGAGCCCCTCCACTTT
clone size: few; J gene: TRBJ1-2; D gene: -; CDR3 length: 12; V gene: TRBV20-1; CDR3 protein: CSAYNPTYGYTF; CDR3 DNA: TGCAGTGCCTATAACCCGACCTATGGCTACACCTTC
clone size: few; J gene: TRBJ1-2; D gene: -; CDR3 length: 17; V gene: TRBV12-3/TRBV12-4; CDR3 protein: CASSPPPGPSRNYGYTF; CDR3 DNA: TGTGCCAGCAGTCCACCTCCGGGGCCGAGCCGAAACTATGGCTACACCTTC
clone size: -; J gene: TRBJ1-4; D gene: TRBD1; CDR3 length: 14; V gene: TRBV20-1; CDR3 protein: CSASHGQGREKLFF; CDR3 DNA: TGCAGTGCTAGTCACGGACAGGGACGTGAAAAACTGTTTTTT
clone size: -; J gene: TRBJ2-7; D gene: -; CDR3 length: 11; V gene: TRBV29-1; CDR3 protein: CSTGEHYEQYF; CDR3 DNA: TGCAGCACAGGAGAGCACTACGAGCAGTACTTC
clone size: many; J gene: TRBJ1-6; D gene: -; CDR3 length: 14; V gene: TRBV5-1; CDR3 protein: CASSLPGNNSPLHF; CDR3 DNA: TGCGCCAGCAGCTTGCCGGGTAATAATTCACCCCTCCACTTT
clone size: -; J gene: TRBJ2-7; D gene: -; CDR3 length: 13; V gene: TRBV18; CDR3 protein: CASSRGQTYEQYF; CDR3 DNA: TGTGCCAGCTCGCGGGGACAGACTTACGAGCAGTACTTC
clone size: many; J gene: TRBJ2-3; D gene: TRBD2; CDR3 length: 16; V gene: TRBV5-1; CDR3 protein: CASSPGLAGPSGTQYF; CDR3 DNA: TGCGCCAGCAGCCCGGGACTAGCGGGACCCTCCGGTACGCAGTATTTT
clone size: -; J gene: TRBJ2-7; D gene: TRBD1; CDR3 length: 14; V gene: TRBV30; CDR3 protein: CAWSRQGASYEQYF; CDR3 DNA: TGTGCCTGGAGTAGACAGGGGGCATCCTACGAGCAGTACTTC
clone size: many; J gene: TRBJ2-1; D gene: TRBD2; CDR3 length: 17; V gene: TRBV11-3; CDR3 protein: CASSSRIGTSGNNEQFF; CDR3 DNA: TGTGCCAGCAGCTCCCGAATCGGGACTAGCGGAAACAATGAGCAGTTCTTC
clone size: many; J gene: TRBJ2-7; D gene: -; CDR3 length: 13; V gene: TRBV2; CDR3 protein: CASGGAGSYEQYF; CDR3 DNA: TGTGCCAGCGGGGGGGCCGGATCCTACGAGCAGTACTTC
clone size: many; J gene: TRBJ2-1; D gene: TRBD2; CDR3 length: 14; V gene: TRBV29-1; CDR3 protein: CSVSASGDYNEQFF; CDR3 DNA: TGCAGCGTTAGTGCTAGCGGGGATTACAATGAGCAGTTCTTC
clone size: -; J gene: TRBJ1-2; D gene: -; CDR3 length: 12; V gene: TRBV6-2/TRBV6-3; CDR3 protein: CASSTRFQGYTF; CDR3 DNA: TGTGCCAGCAGCACACGCTTCCAGGGCTACACCTTC
clone size: -; J gene: TRBJ2-7; D gene: -; CDR3 length: 13; V gene: TRBV6-5; CDR3 protein: CASWGGHLYEQYF; CDR3 DNA: TGTGCCAGTTGGGGGGGACACCTCTACGAGCAGTACTTC
clone size: many; J gene: TRBJ2-1; D gene: -; CDR3 length: 15; V gene: TRBV7-2; CDR3 protein: CASSFEGRGDNEQFF; CDR3 DNA: TGTGCCAGCAGCTTCGAAGGCCGCGGGGACAATGAGCAGTTCTTC
clone size: -; J gene: TRBJ1-1; D gene: TRBD1; CDR3 length: 14; V gene: TRBV29-1; CDR3 protein: CSVRPGTGNTEAFF; CDR3 DNA: TGCAGCGTCCGCCCCGGGACAGGGAACACTGAAGCTTTCTTT
clone size: many; J gene: TRBJ2-2; D gene: -; CDR3 length: 15; V gene: TRBV9; CDR3 protein: CASSVAAGHTGELFF; CDR3 DNA: TGTGCCAGCAGCGTAGCGGCGGGGCACACCGGGGAGCTGTTTTTT
clone size: many; J gene: TRBJ2-1; D gene: -; CDR3 length: 18; V gene: TRBV3-1; CDR3 protein: CASSPRYGLGSSYNEQFF; CDR3 DNA: TGTGCCAGCAGCCCCAGGTACGGGCTCGGGAGCTCCTACAATGAGCAGTTCTTC